The following is a T cell receptor (beta chain) sequence with its context. The entry originates in a study of graft-versus-host responses after intestinal transplantation. CDR3 size: 13 residues. Germline loops: CDR1 MNHEY, CDR2 SVGAGI. Trimming left V 6 bases short and J 8 bases short, with 16 bases between. TCRdb keeps only in-frame clones here, not all; method: immunoSEQ multiplex PCR. Among about 9,800 clones, around 91% were seen once, and the ten largest hold about 2.5%. This receptor was taken from a human patient who received an intestinal transplant, so some T cells may come from the graft donor. The chain uses TRBV6-5 and TRBJ1-1, with a tentative D call TRBD1 (5 bases). The input for sequencing was PBMCs, taken approximately 47 days after intestinal transplant. The CDR3 loop is CASRIGTTSEAFF. The DNA of the CDR3 is TGTGCCAGCAGGATCGGGACTACCTCCGAAGCTTTCTTT.